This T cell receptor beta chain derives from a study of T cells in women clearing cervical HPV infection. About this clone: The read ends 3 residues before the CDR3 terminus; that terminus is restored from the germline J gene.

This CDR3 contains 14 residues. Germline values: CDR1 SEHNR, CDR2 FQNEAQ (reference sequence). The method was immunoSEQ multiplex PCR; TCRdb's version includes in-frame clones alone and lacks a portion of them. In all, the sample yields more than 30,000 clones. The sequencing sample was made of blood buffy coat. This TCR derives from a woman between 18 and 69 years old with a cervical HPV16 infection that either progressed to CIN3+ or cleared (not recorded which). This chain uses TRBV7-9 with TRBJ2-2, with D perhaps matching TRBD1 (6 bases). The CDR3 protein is CASSLSRGDEKLFF. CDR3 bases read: TGTGCCAGCAGCTTGTCCAGGGGAGACGAAAAG.